This T cell receptor beta chain was obtained from a study of blood T cell repertoires in COVID-19. Study at large: The cDNA or gDNA used as material had been derived from T cells, B-cell-depleted T cells, or PBMCs.

The CDR3 extends over 15 amino acids. With 1 base clipped from V and 0 bases from J, the junction kept 1 base outside the gene matches. The germline gives CDR1 MNHNS, CDR2 SASEGT. Original processing notes: Reference gene primer amplification in the assay estimated nucleated cell counts. Profiled with immunoSEQ multiplex PCR; TCRdb holds only in-frame clones, not every one. V, J and clone size are those of that table, while D and trimming were read from the DNA. Seen here are 110,000 to 150,000 clones, around 90% observed once, and the top ten hold around 1.9%. The receptor was isolated from a man between 70 and 80 years old with acute or convalescent COVID-19. V usage is TRBV6-1 and J usage is TRBJ1-1; 8 nucleotides align to TRBD1. The sequenced sample was peripheral blood. The CDR3 DNA is TGTGCCAGCAGTGAAGGACAGGGGCTGAACACTGAAGCTTTCTTT. Residues: CASSEGQGLNTEAFF.